Below are 14 T cell receptor beta chains sequenced from a single sample in a study of cytomegalovirus exposure and HLA in healthy donors. Produced via immunoSEQ multiplex PCR; TCRdb's table is partial and in-frame only. The data contain about 130,000 clones, just under 90% of them singletons. Sequencing was carried out using PBMCs. The receptors derive from a woman younger than 45 in good health and CMV-seropositive.

V gene TRBV18 combines with J gene TRBJ1-1; no clear D gene. The germline CDR1 and CDR2 sequences are KGHSH and LQKENI. Deletions cut 0 bases from V and 3 bases from J, with 5 bases between. The CDR3 spans 13 residues. DNA for the CDR3: TGTGCCAGCTCACCACCGGCGGACACTGAAGCTTTCTTT. It encodes CASSPPADTEAFF.

The chain carries TRBV6-1 and TRBJ2-1; TRBD1 might be the D (5 bases). The length of the CDR3 is 14 residues. CDR1 and CDR2 from the germline V gene are MNHNS and SASEGT. Between the trimmed V and J ends, which lost 8 bases and 5 bases, there was a span of 16 bases. The CDR3 nucleotides read TGTGCCAGCCGACAGCCCCCGATTAACAATGAGCAGTTCTTC. Amino acids: CASRQPPINNEQFF.

The V gene is TRBV4-1, the J gene TRBJ2-5, with a possible D match to TRBD2 (5 bases). The CDR3 is 14 residues long. The V end lost 5 bases, the J end lost 5 bases, and 15 bases lay between the germline ends. Germline values: CDR1 MGHRA, CDR2 YSYEKL. CDR3 amino acids: CASSAGLFGETQYF. Written as DNA, the CDR3 is TGCGCCAGCAGCGCAGGACTGTTCGGGGAGACCCAGTACTTC.

The chain has TRBV29-1 and TRBJ2-5; 9 bases fit TRBD1. After removal of 8 bases from V and 4 bases from J, the junction contained 5 bases not matched to a gene. Per the germline V gene, CDR1 is SQVTM and CDR2 is ANQGSEA. This CDR3 has 12 amino acids. CDR3 coding DNA: TGCAGCTGCCGACAGGGGGTAGAGACCCAGTACTTC. This translates into CSCRQGVETQYF.

This clone has more than one count but fewer than ten. The rearrangement joins TRBV6-5 to TRBJ2-7, with D possibly TRBD2 on 7 matching bases. The germline CDR1 and CDR2 sequences are MNHEY and SVGAGI. The CDR3 is made up of 11 amino acids. V was trimmed by 7 bases and J by 6 bases, leaving 10 bases between them. Here the CDR3 DNA reads TGTGCCAGCAACGCGGGGGCCGAGCAGTACTTC. It translates to CASNAGAEQYF.

This chain links TRBV6-1 with TRBJ2-7; 10 nucleotides line up with TRBD2. The CDR3 has 15 amino acids. Unmatched junction bases numbered 10, after V lost 5 bases and J lost 6 bases. In germline, CDR1 is MNHNS, CDR2 SASEGT. The CDR3 here is CASSFSLAGVSEQYF. The CDR3 coding sequence is TGTGCCAGCAGTTTTTCTCTAGCGGGAGTCTCCGAGCAGTACTTC.

CDR3 residues: CASSYSPGGSYGYTF. CDR3 coding DNA: TGTGCCAGCAGTTACTCCCCAGGGGGCTCCTATGGCTACACCTTC. This chain connects TRBV6-5 to TRBJ1-2; TRBD1 matches at 8 bases. The ends lost 0 bases at V and 4 bases at J; junction bases unmatched: 4. The CDR3 contains 15 residues. Germline CDR1 and CDR2: MNHEY and SVGAGI.

This clone was picked up one time. J is TRBJ1-2 and V is TRBV27; 9 nucleotides align to TRBD1. V trimming: 6 bases; J trimming: 2 bases; junction bases outside the gene matches: 7. Germline CDR1 MNHEY, CDR2 SMNVEV (reference sequence). This CDR3 region has 15 residues. The CDR3 sequence is CASSRGQGINYGYTF. CDR3 nucleotides: TGTGCCAGCAGCCGGGGACAGGGAATCAACTATGGCTACACCTTC.

This clone has only one observation. The CDR3 nucleotides are TGTGCCAGCAGTATGATTACTTCCAGCACAGATACGCAGTATTTT. Its protein product is CASSMITSSTDTQYF. The chain has TRBV4-2 and TRBJ2-3; no definite D call. This CDR3 region has 15 residues. V gave up 6 bases and J gave up 0 bases, with 13 bases separating them. CDR1 is LGHNA, CDR2 YNFKEQ, per germline.

The J gene is TRBJ1-2, the V gene TRBV29-1, with D possibly matching TRBD1 (5 bases). Trimming took 0 bases from V and 2 from J, leaving 19 bases between them. This CDR3 comprises 17 residues. Germline V lookup: CDR1 SQVTM, CDR2 ANQGSEA. This CDR3 reads CSVEDPIRRGANYGYTF. The CDR3 region has the DNA TGCAGCGTTGAAGACCCGATTCGGAGGGGCGCCAACTATGGCTACACCTTC.

In this sample, this clone turned up a few times. J is TRBJ1-1 and V is TRBV28; 9 positions agree with TRBD1. The length of the CDR3 is 16 residues. After removal of 4 bases from V and 1 base from J, the junction contained 7 bases not matched to a gene. Germline loops: CDR1 MDHEN, CDR2 SYDVKM. CDR3 sequence reads: CASSSGTGRKNTEAFF. The CDR3 DNA follows: TGTGCCAGCAGTTCCGGGACAGGGAGGAAGAACACTGAAGCTTTCTTT.

The chain has TRBV5-6 and TRBJ2-7; TRBD2 matches 7 bases. The germline V gene encodes CDR1 SGHDT and CDR2 YYEEEE. The trim removed 5 bases at V and 6 bases at J, leaving 11 bases unmatched. The CDR3 runs 14 residues. CDR3 sequence reads: CASSDFGTISEQYF. The DNA for the CDR3 is TGTGCCAGCAGTGACTTCGGGACTATATCCGAGCAGTACTTC.

V usage is TRBV5-6 and J usage is TRBJ2-3; the match to TRBD2 covers 10 bases. CDR1 is SGHDT, CDR2 YYEEEE, per germline. This CDR3 is built from 15 residues. J gave up 1 base and V 4 bases, and 3 bases lay outside the gene matches. The CDR3 DNA sequence: TGTGCCAGCAGCCCGGGGACTAGCGGCACAGATACGCAGTATTTT. As protein: CASSPGTSGTDTQYF. Together with reference TRBV5-6 and TRBJ2-3, the CDR3 gives the full variable domain: DAGVTQSPTHLIKTRGQQVTLRCSPKSGHDTVSWYQQALGQGPQFIFQYYEEEERQRGNFPDRFSGHQFPNYSSELNVNALLLGDSALYLCASSPGTSGTDTQYFGPGTRLTVL.

This sequence joins TRBV7-8 and TRBJ2-3, with TRBD2 identical over 7 bases. The V and J ends lost 5 bases and 8 bases, in that order; junction bases with no gene match: 19. Germline CDR1 and CDR2: SGHVS and FQNEAQ. The CDR3 contains 17 residues. CDR3 nucleotide sequence: TGTGCCAGCAGCCCCGGGCCCTTACAACCCGGGGGGAGTACGCAGTATTTT. It encodes CASSPGPLQPGGSTQYF.